This T cell receptor beta chain was documented in a study of shared clonotypes between healthy human individuals. The study, taken as a whole, reports: Sharing across four donors was seen in 4.5% to 6.5% of naive CD4 clonotypes. Estimated richness values were generally larger in naive subsets than in memory subsets. Generation of non-shared clonotypes was less probable than generation of clonotypes shared by all four donors.

Data came from immunoSEQ multiplex PCR; TCRdb stores just in-frame clones and leaves some out. Found here are about 580,000 clones, 95% to 98% of them singletons; the top ten hold 0.25% to 0.35%. Naive CD8 cells were CD45RO-negative, positively selected for CCR7, excluding terminally differentiated effector memory CD45RA+ cells. The CDR3 runs to 15 residues. The V gene's germline CDR1 is MNHEY and CDR2 SMNVEV (reference sequence). V lost 5 bases to trimming and J lost 10 bases; unmatched junction nucleotides: 8. As to this clone: Its cognate antigen is unknown.

The rearrangement uses TRBV27 and TRBJ2-1; 13 nucleotides agree with TRBD2. This clonotype was obtained from a man aged 25-40 years in good health. Sample: naive CD8+ T cells sorted from blood. The CDR3 spells CASSRGTSGIAEQFF. The DNA of the CDR3 is TGTGCCAGCAGTCGAGGGACTAGCGGGATTGCGGAGCAGTTCTTC.